Below, 5 T cell receptor beta chains from the same sample are listed, as sequenced in a study of OX40 agonist ivuxolimab in advanced cancers. Profiled with immunoSEQ multiplex PCR; TCRdb holds only in-frame clones, not every one. The sample includes roughly 62,000 clones, around 84% seen only once; the top ten take over 3.5%. The sample here was CD4+ or CD8+ T cells sorted from blood, taken in a trial of the OX40 agonist ivuxolimab. The receptors were gathered from an adult with an advanced solid tumor such as melanoma, head and neck, liver or kidney cancer.

The V gene is TRBV5-1, the J gene TRBJ2-5; D is uncertain. Germline CDR1 reads SGHRS; CDR2 reads YFSETQ. V was clipped by 0 bases and J by 4 bases, with 13 bases between them. This CDR3 is 15 amino acids long. The CDR3 protein is CASSLGTAKIETQYF. The CDR3 DNA is TGCGCCAGCAGCTTGGGGACGGCAAAGATAGAGACCCAGTACTTC.

The J gene is TRBJ2-6, the V gene TRBV7-6, with D unclear. The CDR3 is made up of 14 amino acids. The ends were cut back, 3 bases at V and 0 bases at J, with 3 bases in the middle. The germline V gene has CDR1 SGHVS and CDR2 FNYEAQ. CDR3 in DNA: TGTGCCAGCAGCTTCGGCTCTGGGGCCAACGTCCTGACTTTC. Residues: CASSFGSGANVLTF. Using reference TRBV7-6 and TRBJ2-6 for the parts outside the CDR3, the full variable domain is GAGVSQSPRYKVTKRGQDVALRCDPISGHVSLYWYRQALGQGPEFLTYFNYEAQQDKSGLPNDRFSAERPEGSISTLTIQRTEQRDSAMYRCASSFGSGANVLTFGAGSRLTVL.

This chain links TRBV28 with TRBJ1-5; D is uncertain. This CDR3 contains 12 residues. Trimming cost V 8 bases and J 3 bases, with 8 bases left between them. Per the germline V gene, CDR1 is MDHEN and CDR2 is SYDVKM. The CDR3: CASAESNQPQHF. Here the CDR3 DNA reads TGTGCCAGCGCGGAGTCCAATCAGCCCCAGCATTTT. The complete variable domain, with remaining parts taken from reference TRBV28 and TRBJ1-5, reads DVKVTQSSRYLVKRTGEKVFLECVQDMDHENMFWYRQDPGLGLRLIYFSYDVKMKEKGDIPEGYSVSREKKERFSLILESASTNQTSMYLCASAESNQPQHFGDGTRLSIL.

This rearrangement joins TRBV5-4 to TRBJ2-1; TRBD1 matches 12 bases. With 4 bases clipped from V and 8 bases from J, the junction kept 7 bases outside the gene matches. Germline-derived CDR1 and CDR2 are SGHNT and YYREEE (reference sequence). The CDR3 has 15 amino acids. The CDR3 protein is CASSRTGTGGDEQFF. CDR3 sequence (DNA): TGTGCCAGCAGCCGAACCGGGACAGGGGGCGATGAGCAGTTCTTC. Variable domain in full (rest from reference TRBV5-4 and TRBJ2-1): ETGVTQSPTHLIKTRGQQVTLRCSSQSGHNTVSWYQQALGQGPQFIFQYYREEENGRGNFPPRFSGLQFPNYSSELNVNALELDDSALYLCASSRTGTGGDEQFFGPGTRLTVL.

The V and J genes are TRBV9 and TRBJ2-3; possibly TRBD2 for D (6 bases). V lost 0 bases and J lost 1, with 9 bases in between. The germline V gene has CDR1 SGDLS and CDR2 YYNGEE. This CDR3 comprises 15 residues. The CDR3 DNA reads as TGTGCCAGCAGCGTAGGCGTAGCGGGCACAGATACGCAGTATTTT. Translation gives CASSVGVAGTDTQYF. Combining the CDR3 with reference TRBV9 and TRBJ2-3 gives the whole variable domain DSGVTQTPKHLITATGQRVTLRCSPRSGDLSVYWYQQSLDQGLQFLIQYYNGEERAKGNILERFSAQQFPDLHSELNLSSLELGDSALYFCASSVGVAGTDTQYFGPGTRLTVL.